The 21 T cell receptor beta chains in this list originate from one sample, sequenced in a study of CD8 T cells in ankylosing spondylitis. TCRdb re-analysed the 5' RACE reads in MiXCR, keeping a single row per CDR3 protein. The sample has about 220,000 distinct CDR3 sequences; 10% to 13% are singletons. Sequenced: blood, either unsorted or a sorted T cell fraction (not recorded which). Source of these receptors: a male donor with ankylosing spondylitis or in good health (not recorded which).

This chain connects TRBV10-3 to TRBJ2-7; weak D call: TRBD2 (6 bases). The CDR3 runs to 18 residues. Germline CDR1 and CDR2: ENHRY and SYGVKD. V gave up 3 bases and J gave up 0 bases, with 21 bases separating them. CDR3 region: CAISEDRGRGLLSYEQYF. The DNA of the CDR3 is TGTGCCATCAGTGAAGATCGTGGTAGGGGACTTCTCTCCTACGAGCAGTACTTC.

This clonotype has at least ten counts. CDR3 protein: CSAPGTGIQNSPLHF. The CDR3 coding sequence is TGCAGTGCGCCCGGGACAGGGATTCAGAATTCACCCCTCCACTTT. J is TRBJ1-6 and V is TRBV20-1, with TRBD1 matching over 9 bases. Germline V gene data show CDR1 as DFQATT and CDR2 as SNEGSKA (reference sequence). The CDR3 has 15 amino acids. V lost 6 bases and J lost 7; bases outside the gene matches: 10.

This clonotype was seen only a few times. This chain connects TRBV7-2 to TRBJ1-1; no definite D call. There are 14 residues in the CDR3. Germline CDR1 and CDR2: SGHTA and FQGNSA. V was clipped by 1 base and J by 3 bases, with 9 bases between them. CDR3 DNA: TGTGCCAGCAGCTTAGTCGACCGCCACACTGAAGCTTTCTTT. It yields the protein CASSLVDRHTEAFF.

This clonotype was found many times. Here the CDR3 reads CASSLELLTYEQYF. Here the CDR3 DNA reads TGCGCCAGCAGCTTGGAACTCCTTACCTACGAGCAGTACTTC. The chain has TRBV5-1 and TRBJ2-7, with no clear D. Germline lookup yields CDR1 SGHRS and CDR2 YFSETQ. The CDR3 is 14 residues long. The V and J ends lost 0 bases and 2 bases respectively, with 9 bases between them.

This clonotype has at least ten counts. The chain is built from TRBV5-1 and TRBJ2-1; no reliable D call. Germline V gene sequence: CDR1 SGHRS, CDR2 YFSETQ. V was trimmed by 6 bases and J by 4 bases, leaving 11 bases between them. The CDR3 is 13 residues long. CDR3 sequence reads: CASTRTDYNEQFF. CDR3 bases: TGCGCCAGCACTCGGACGGATTACAATGAGCAGTTCTTC. Full variable domain (outside the CDR3, taken from reference TRBV5-1 and TRBJ2-1): KAGVTQTPRYLIKTRGQQVTLSCSPISGHRSVSWYQQTPGQGLQFLFEYFSETQRNKGNFPGRFSGRQFSNSRSEMNVSTLELGDSALYLCASTRTDYNEQFFGPGTRLTVL.

This rearrangement joins TRBV12-3 or TRBV12-4 to TRBJ2-7; D is uncertain. This CDR3 region has 14 residues. The germline V and J ends were trimmed by 3 bases and 3 bases, with 12 bases remaining between them. The CDR3 protein is CASSLVTSRYEQYF. In DNA form, the CDR3 reads TGTGCCAGCAGTTTGGTAACATCTCGCTACGAGCAGTACTTC.

The chain has TRBV4-2 and TRBJ2-1, with TRBD2 as a possible D gene (6 bases). CDR1 LGHNA and CDR2 YNFKEQ come from the germline V gene. CDR3 length: 18 amino acids. V lost 0 bases to trimming and J lost 7 bases, with 22 bases between them. In DNA, the CDR3 is TGTGCCAGCAGCCAAGATCGATTCGGGACGGGGGTCTCGAATGAGCAGTTCTTC. As protein: CASSQDRFGTGVSNEQFF.

This clonotype was found many times. The chain employs TRBV20-1 and TRBJ2-2; D is unresolved. V was clipped by 3 bases and J by 5 bases, with 7 bases between them. Germline CDR1 is DFQATT and CDR2 is SNEGSKA (reference sequence). This CDR3 has 12 residues. The CDR3 region is CSASGRTGELFF. The CDR3, as DNA: TGCAGTGCTAGCGGAAGGACCGGGGAGCTGTTTTTT.

This clonotype was seen a single time. V and J are TRBV6-2 or TRBV6-3 and TRBJ2-7; TRBD1 matches at 8 bases. Germline CDR1 is MNHEY and CDR2 is SVGEGT. The CDR3 is 14 residues long. The junction had 5 bases not matched to a gene; V was cut back by 2 bases and J by 5 bases. The CDR3 DNA reads TGTGCCAGCAGTTACCCCAGGGGGCCCAACGAGCAGTACTTC. It translates to CASSYPRGPNEQYF.

The CDR3 loop is CASSQADVSTNEKLFF. Written as DNA, the CDR3 is TGCGCCAGCAGCCAAGCGGACGTCTCAACTAATGAAAAACTGTTTTTT. The J gene is TRBJ1-4, the V gene TRBV5-1; no reliable D call. V was shortened by 4 bases and J by 0 bases, with 13 bases between the two germline ends. The germline CDR1 and CDR2 sequences are SGHRS and YFSETQ. This CDR3 contains 16 residues. The entire variable domain, with the rest obtained from reference TRBV5-1 and TRBJ1-4, is as follows: KAGVTQTPRYLIKTRGQQVTLSCSPISGHRSVSWYQQTPGQGLQFLFEYFSETQRNKGNFPGRFSGRQFSNSRSEMNVSTLELGDSALYLCASSQADVSTNEKLFFGSGTQLSVL.

This chain uses TRBV7-9 with TRBJ2-3, with D perhaps matching TRBD2 (5 bases). Germline V gene sequence: CDR1 SEHNR, CDR2 FQNEAQ (reference sequence). Between the trimmed V and J ends, which lost 1 base and 0 bases, there was a span of 8 bases. The CDR3 is made up of 15 amino acids. The CDR3 nucleotides are TGTGCCAGCAGCTTAGAGCGGCCTAGCACAGATACGCAGTATTTT. Amino acids: CASSLERPSTDTQYF.

This clonotype was detected many times. V and J are TRBV6-1 and TRBJ2-3, with 8 nucleotides matching TRBD2. The CDR3 has 14 amino acids. V dropped 7 bases and J dropped 2; count of bases not matched to a gene: 5. CDR1 MNHNS and CDR2 SASEGT come from the germline V gene. In DNA, the CDR3 is TGTGCCAGCACCGCGGGGGGCTACACAGATACGCAGTATTTT. It translates to CASTAGGYTDTQYF.

Points on this clonotype: Given a much more abundant clone one base away, this may be a read error. V gene TRBV25-1 combines with J gene TRBJ2-5; D remains ambiguous. V lost 7 bases, J lost 0 bases, and 18 bases lay in between. Germline V gives CDR1 MGHDK, CDR2 SYGVNS. This CDR3 spans 16 amino acids. This chain's CDR3 is CASTTFVPPDQETQYF. The CDR3 nucleotides read TGTGCCAGCACCACATTCGTGCCACCGGACCAAGAGACCCAGTACTTC.

This clonotype was seen only a few times. The rearrangement uses TRBV12-3 or TRBV12-4 and TRBJ1-3; no reliable D call. V lost 4 bases and J 0 bases, leaving 4 bases between the germline ends. The CDR3 runs to 13 residues. The CDR3 region has the DNA TGTGCCAGCAGTTGGTTCTCTGGAAACACCATATATTTT. Protein product: CASSWFSGNTIYF.

Worth noting for this clonotype: Just one base apart from a much larger clone, this may be a read error. This chain connects TRBV12-3 or TRBV12-4 to TRBJ2-1, with TRBD2 identical over 10 bases. The CDR3 sequence is 16 residues long. Here the CDR3 reads CTSRRAGGRTYNEQFF. The CDR3 DNA follows: TGTACCAGCAGGAGAGCGGGGGGGCGGACCTACAATGAGCAGTTCTTC.

The J gene is TRBJ1-1, the V gene TRBV20-1; no definite D call. The germline V gene has CDR1 DFQATT and CDR2 SNEGSKA (reference sequence). The V gene lost 0 bases and the J gene lost 11 bases, with 13 bases spanning the gap. This CDR3 region has 12 residues. CDR3 protein: CSARDHPASAFF. DNA for the CDR3: TGCAGTGCTAGAGATCATCCGGCCTCGGCTTTCTTT.

The chain joins TRBV6-5 to TRBJ2-3; TRBD2 agrees at 8 bases. This CDR3 contains 14 residues. The V gene's germline CDR1 is MNHEY and CDR2 SVGAGI. V lost 4 bases to trimming and J lost 8 bases; unmatched junction nucleotides: 8. The CDR3 DNA is TGTGCCAGCAGTTTAAGCGGGGGCAGGGGTACGCAGTATTTT. This codes for CASSLSGGRGTQYF.

The sample holds a few counts of this clonotype. This chain links TRBV13 with TRBJ2-5; possibly TRBD2 for D (5 bases). Trimming cost V 0 bases and J 0 bases, with 11 bases left between them. This CDR3 region has 16 residues. Germline CDR1 PRHDT, CDR2 FYEKMQ (reference sequence). The CDR3 sequence is CASSLGSTGNQETQYF. Written as DNA, the CDR3 is TGTGCCAGCAGCTTAGGTAGTACGGGGAACCAAGAGACCCAGTACTTC. Variable domain in full (rest from reference TRBV13 and TRBJ2-5): AAGVIQSPRHLIKEKRETATLKCYPIPRHDTVYWYQQGPGQDPQFLISFYEKMQSDKGSIPDRFSAQQFSDYHSELNMSSLELGDSALYFCASSLGSTGNQETQYFGPGTRLLVL.

In regard to this clonotype: A read error may produce the germline difference seen at one junction end. The chain has TRBV7-3 and TRBJ2-1, with D tentatively TRBD1 or TRBD2 (6 bases each). The CDR3 is 16 residues long. CDR1 is SGHTA and CDR2 is FQGTGA in the germline V gene. CDR3 in amino acids: CPSSYLGGNLYNEQFF. The CDR3 DNA sequence: TGTCCCAGCAGCTATCTAGGGGGGAACCTCTACAATGAGCAGTTCTTC.

This clonotype appeared many times. The V call is TRBV3-1, the J call TRBJ2-3; 7 positions match TRBD1. Losses at the gene ends were 5 bases for V and 2 bases for J; bases not matched to a gene: 7. Germline V gene data show CDR1 as LGHDT and CDR2 as YNNKEL (reference sequence). CDR3 length: 15 residues. The DNA of the CDR3 is TGTGCCAGCAGCGACCGGGACAGCCTCACAGATACGCAGTATTTT. It encodes CASSDRDSLTDTQYF.

This clonotype was observed many times. The rearrangement links TRBV6-5 to TRBJ1-2; D unresolved. Germline V gives CDR1 MNHEY, CDR2 SVGAGI. The CDR3 contains 13 residues. V shed 0 bases and J shed 6 bases, with 8 bases lying between them. The chain's CDR3 is CASSYSGGDGYTF. Written as DNA, the CDR3 is TGTGCCAGCAGTTACTCGGGTGGGGATGGCTACACCTTC.